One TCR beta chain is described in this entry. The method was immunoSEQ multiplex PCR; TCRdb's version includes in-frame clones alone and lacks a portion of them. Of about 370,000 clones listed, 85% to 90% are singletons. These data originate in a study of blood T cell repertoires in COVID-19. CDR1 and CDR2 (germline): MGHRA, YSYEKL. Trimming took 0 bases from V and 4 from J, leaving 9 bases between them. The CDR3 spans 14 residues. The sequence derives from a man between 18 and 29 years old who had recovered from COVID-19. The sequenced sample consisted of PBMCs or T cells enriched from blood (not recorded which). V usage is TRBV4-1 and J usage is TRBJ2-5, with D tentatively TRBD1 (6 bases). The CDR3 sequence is CASSQEPGVETQYF. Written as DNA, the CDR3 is TGCGCCAGCAGCCAAGAACCAGGGGTAGAGACCCAGTACTTC.